What follows are 2 T cell receptor beta chains derived from one specimen sequenced in a study of response to subunit inactivated influenza vaccine. TCRdb itself ran the RT-PCR reads through MiXCR, one entry per CDR3 protein. The sample lists hundreds of thousands of distinct CDR3 sequences, 9.5% to 13% occurring once. The sequencing here drew on PBMCs from blood, taken 40 to 50 days after vaccination. The receptor set was obtained from a man aged 50-59 years who received an inactivated influenza vaccine.

The genes are TRBV29-1 and TRBJ2-5, with a possible D match to TRBD1 (5 bases). With 2 bases removed from V and 5 bases from J, the gap between germline ends came to 15 bases. There are 14 residues in the CDR3. Germline assignment: CDR1 SQVTM and CDR2 ANQGSEA. In DNA form, the CDR3 reads TGCAGCGTTGAAAGGGGCAGGGTAGGGGAGACCCAGTACTTC. It translates to CSVERGRVGETQYF.

In its sample, this clonotype was seen a few times. This chain joins TRBV10-3 and TRBJ2-3; D gene uncertain. Trimming stripped 3 bases from V and 1 base from J, with 8 bases between. The CDR3 sequence is 14 residues long. CDR1 ENHRY and CDR2 SYGVKD come from the germline V gene. In DNA, the CDR3 is TGTGCCATCAGTGATGTGGGTCGCACAGATACGCAGTATTTT. This translates into CAISDVGRTDTQYF.